This T cell receptor beta chain was sequenced in a study of Ad26.COV2.S vaccination and SARS-CoV-2 variants. Study-level findings and limits: Individuals receiving vaccine had higher spike-specific TCR breadth than placebo recipients did.

Some clones are missing from TCRdb's copy, which holds only in-frame ones; the method was immunoSEQ multiplex PCR. The sample carries 440,000 or so clones, roughly nine tenths recorded once. Treatment here: 19 received Ad26.COV2.S at low or high dose, single or two shots; roughly five received placebo; per-sample allocation not given. All samples were drawn on day 63, counting from the first vaccine or placebo injection. About this clone itself: The antigen remains unidentified.

The CDR3 is 14 residues long. Trimming cost V 6 bases and J 0 bases, with 9 bases left between them. Per the germline V gene, CDR1 is ENHRY and CDR2 is SYGVKD. Material: peripheral blood, obtained in a trial of Ad26.COV2.S vaccine versus placebo. The TCR sequence derives from a person aged 18-60 years who received the Ad26.COV2.S COVID-19 vaccine or a placebo. J is TRBJ1-3 and V is TRBV10-3; TRBD1 is a possible D gene (6 bases). The CDR3 region has the DNA TGTGCCATCAGGGAACAGGGCTCTGGAAACACCATATATTTT. This translates into CAIREQGSGNTIYF.